This T cell receptor (beta chain) was obtained from a study of T cell responses to AZD1222 COVID-19 vaccine. V shed 1 base, J shed 0 bases, and the junction held 5 bases outside the gene matches. Germline CDR1 reads LGHDT; CDR2 reads YNNKEL (reference sequence). The CDR3 has 18 amino acids. TCRdb's copy holds only in-frame clones and misses some; the assay was immunoSEQ multiplex PCR. The sample lists under 200,000 clones; about nine tenths were seen once. The chain couples TRBV3-1 (or the pseudogene TRBV3-2) to TRBJ2-1; 11 bases align to TRBD2. The source is an adult in good health. The sequencing here drew on peripheral blood, taken on day 0 of AZD1222 vaccination. CDR3 amino acids: CASSQAASGGSSYNEQFF. The CDR3 DNA follows: TGTGCCAGCAGCCAAGCGGCTAGCGGGGGGAGCTCCTACAATGAGCAGTTCTTC.